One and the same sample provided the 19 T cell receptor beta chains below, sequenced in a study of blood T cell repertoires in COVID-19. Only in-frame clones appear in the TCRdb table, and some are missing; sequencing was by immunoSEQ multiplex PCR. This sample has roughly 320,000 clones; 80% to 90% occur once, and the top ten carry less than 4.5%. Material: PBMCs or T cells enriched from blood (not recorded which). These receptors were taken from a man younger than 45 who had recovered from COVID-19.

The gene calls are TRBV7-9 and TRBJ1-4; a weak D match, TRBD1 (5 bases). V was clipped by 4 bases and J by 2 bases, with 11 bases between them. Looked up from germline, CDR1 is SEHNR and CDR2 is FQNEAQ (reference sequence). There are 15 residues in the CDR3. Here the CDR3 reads CASSSSGITNEKLFF. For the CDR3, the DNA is TGTGCCAGCAGCTCCTCAGGGATCACTAATGAAAAACTGTTTTTT. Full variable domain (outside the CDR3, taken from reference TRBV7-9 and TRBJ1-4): DTGVSQNPRHKITKRGQNVTFRCDPISEHNRLYWYRQTLGQGPEFLTYFQNEAQLEKSRLLSDRFSAERPKGSFSTLEIQRTEQGDSAMYLCASSSSGITNEKLFFGSGTQLSVL.

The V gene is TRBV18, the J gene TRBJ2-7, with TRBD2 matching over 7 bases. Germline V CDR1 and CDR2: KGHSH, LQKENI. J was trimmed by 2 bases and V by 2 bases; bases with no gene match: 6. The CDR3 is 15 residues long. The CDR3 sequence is CASSPIGTKTYEQYF. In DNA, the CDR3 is TGTGCCAGCTCACCAATCGGGACTAAGACCTACGAGCAGTACTTC.

CDR3 sequence (DNA): TGTGCCAGCAGCTTTCTTCTTCCGGGAGTTGTGTACAATGAGCAGTTCTTC. It yields the protein CASSFLLPGVVYNEQFF. V gene TRBV5-6 combines with J gene TRBJ2-1; maybe TRBD2 (6 bases). Looked up from germline, CDR1 is SGHDT and CDR2 is YYEEEE. V lost 2 bases and J 4 bases, leaving 19 bases between the germline ends. This CDR3 has 17 residues. The variable domain in full, with the rest retrieved from reference TRBV5-6 and TRBJ2-1, is DAGVTQSPTHLIKTRGQQVTLRCSPKSGHDTVSWYQQALGQGPQFIFQYYEEEERQRGNFPDRFSGHQFPNYSSELNVNALLLGDSALYLCASSFLLPGVVYNEQFFGPGTRLTVL.

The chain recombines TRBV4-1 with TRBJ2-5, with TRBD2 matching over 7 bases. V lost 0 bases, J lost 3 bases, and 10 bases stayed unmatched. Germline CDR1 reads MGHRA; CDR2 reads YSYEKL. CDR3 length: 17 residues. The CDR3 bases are TGCGCCAGCAGCCAAGAAAGTACGGGAGGCCCAGAAGAGACCCAGTACTTC. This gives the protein CASSQESTGGPEETQYF.

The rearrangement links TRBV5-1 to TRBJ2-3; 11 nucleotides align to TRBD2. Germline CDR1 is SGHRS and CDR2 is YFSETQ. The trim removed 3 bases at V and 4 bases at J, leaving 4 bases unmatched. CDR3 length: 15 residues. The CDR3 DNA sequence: TGCGCCAGCAGCTCTCTAGCGGGGGGACCAGATACGCAGTATTTT. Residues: CASSSLAGGPDTQYF.

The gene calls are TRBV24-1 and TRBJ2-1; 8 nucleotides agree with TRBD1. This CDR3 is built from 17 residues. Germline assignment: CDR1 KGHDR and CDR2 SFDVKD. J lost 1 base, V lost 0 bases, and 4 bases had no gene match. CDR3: CATSDLQGQGSYNEQFF. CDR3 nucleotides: TGTGCCACCAGTGATTTGCAAGGACAGGGTTCCTACAATGAGCAGTTCTTC.

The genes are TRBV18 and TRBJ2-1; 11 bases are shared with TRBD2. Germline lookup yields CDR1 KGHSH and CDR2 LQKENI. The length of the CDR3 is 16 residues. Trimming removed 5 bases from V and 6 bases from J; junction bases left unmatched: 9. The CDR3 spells CASSRASGGLGNEQFF. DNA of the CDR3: TGTGCCAGCTCAAGGGCTAGCGGGGGGCTCGGCAATGAGCAGTTCTTC.

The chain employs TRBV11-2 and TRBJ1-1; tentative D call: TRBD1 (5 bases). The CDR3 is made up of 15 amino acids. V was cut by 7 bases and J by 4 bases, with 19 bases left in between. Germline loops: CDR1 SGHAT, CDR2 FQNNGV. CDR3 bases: TGTGCCAGCATCTATAGGGCGGGGCAAGGCACTGAAGCTTTCTTT. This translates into CASIYRAGQGTEAFF.

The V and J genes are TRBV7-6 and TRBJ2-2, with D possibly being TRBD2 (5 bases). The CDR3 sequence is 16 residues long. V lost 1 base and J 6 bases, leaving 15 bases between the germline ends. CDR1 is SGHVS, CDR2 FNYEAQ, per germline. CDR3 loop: CASSLEASSLAGELFF. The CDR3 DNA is TGTGCCAGCAGCTTAGAGGCTAGCTCGTTGGCCGGGGAGCTGTTTTTT.

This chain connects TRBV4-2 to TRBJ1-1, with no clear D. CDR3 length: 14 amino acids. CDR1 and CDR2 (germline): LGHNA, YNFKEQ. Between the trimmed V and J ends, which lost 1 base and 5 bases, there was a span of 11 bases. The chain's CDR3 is CASSQARYETEAFF. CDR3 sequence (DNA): TGTGCCAGCAGCCAAGCACGATACGAGACTGAAGCTTTCTTT.

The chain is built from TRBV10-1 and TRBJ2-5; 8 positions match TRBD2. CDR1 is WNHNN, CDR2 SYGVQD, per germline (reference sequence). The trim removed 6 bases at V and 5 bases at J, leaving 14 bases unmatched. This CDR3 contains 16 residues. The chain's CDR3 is CASSPGVAGTRETQYF. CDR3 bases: TGCGCCAGCAGCCCCGGGGTAGCGGGAACCCGTGAGACCCAGTACTTC.

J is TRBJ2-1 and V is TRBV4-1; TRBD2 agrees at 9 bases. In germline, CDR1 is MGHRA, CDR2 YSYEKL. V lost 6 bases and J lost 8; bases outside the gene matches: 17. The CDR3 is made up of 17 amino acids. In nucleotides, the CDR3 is TGCGCCAGCAGATACGCGTCGGGCGGGAGGGGGACGGATGAGCAGTTCTTC. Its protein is CASRYASGGRGTDEQFF.

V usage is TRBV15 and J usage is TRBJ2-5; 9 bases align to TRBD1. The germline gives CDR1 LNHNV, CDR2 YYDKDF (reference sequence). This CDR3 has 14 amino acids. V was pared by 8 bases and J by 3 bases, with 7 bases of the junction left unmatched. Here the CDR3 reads CATREQGAEETQYF. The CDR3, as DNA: TGTGCCACCCGTGAACAGGGGGCAGAAGAGACCCAGTACTTC.

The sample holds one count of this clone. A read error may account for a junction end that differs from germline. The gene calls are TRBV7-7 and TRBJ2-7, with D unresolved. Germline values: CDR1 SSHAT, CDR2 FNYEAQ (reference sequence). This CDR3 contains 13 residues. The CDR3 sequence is CASSLSGWREQYF. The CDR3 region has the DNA TGTGCTAGCAGCTTAAGTGGGTGGAGAGAGCAGTACTTC.

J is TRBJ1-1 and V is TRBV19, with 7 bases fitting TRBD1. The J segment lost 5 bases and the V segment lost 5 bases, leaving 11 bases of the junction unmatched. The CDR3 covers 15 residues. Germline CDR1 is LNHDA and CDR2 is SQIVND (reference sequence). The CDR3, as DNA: TGTGCCAGTAGTTTAAACAGGGGCCAGGGGACTGAAGCTTTCTTT. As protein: CASSLNRGQGTEAFF.

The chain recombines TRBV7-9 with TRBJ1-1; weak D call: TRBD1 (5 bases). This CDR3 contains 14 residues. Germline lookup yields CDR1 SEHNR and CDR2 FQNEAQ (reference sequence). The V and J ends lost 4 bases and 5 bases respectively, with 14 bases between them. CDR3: CASSSTGGQTEAFF. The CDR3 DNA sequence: TGTGCCAGCAGCTCAACAGGCGGTCAGACTGAAGCTTTCTTT.

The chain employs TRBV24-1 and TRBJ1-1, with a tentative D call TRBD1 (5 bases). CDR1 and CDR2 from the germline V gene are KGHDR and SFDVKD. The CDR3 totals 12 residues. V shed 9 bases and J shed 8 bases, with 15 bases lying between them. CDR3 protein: CATHSGLGEAFF. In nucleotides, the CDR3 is TGTGCCACCCACTCAGGGCTGGGAGAAGCTTTCTTT.

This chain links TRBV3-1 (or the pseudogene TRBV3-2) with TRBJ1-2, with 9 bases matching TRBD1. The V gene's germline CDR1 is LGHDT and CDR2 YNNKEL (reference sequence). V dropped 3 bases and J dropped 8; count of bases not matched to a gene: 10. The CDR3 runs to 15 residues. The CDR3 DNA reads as TGTGCCAGCAGCCAGCTGGGACAGGGTTCTTTCGGCTACACCTTC. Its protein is CASSQLGQGSFGYTF.

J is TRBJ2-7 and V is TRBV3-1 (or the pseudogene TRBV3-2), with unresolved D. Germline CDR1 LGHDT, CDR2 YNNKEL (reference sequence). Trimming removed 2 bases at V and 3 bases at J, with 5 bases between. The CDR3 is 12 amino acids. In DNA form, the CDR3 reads TGTGCCAGCAGCCAAACTCGCTACGAGCAGTACTTC. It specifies CASSQTRYEQYF.